A single sample is the source of the 9 T cell receptor beta chains below, sequenced in a study of T cell responses to AZD1222 COVID-19 vaccine. Produced via immunoSEQ multiplex PCR; TCRdb's table is partial and in-frame only. The repertoire includes 100,000 to 150,000 clones, roughly 89% of them detected once, and roughly 4.5% sits in the top ten. The input for sequencing was peripheral blood, taken on day 0 of AZD1222 vaccination. Receptor source: an adult in good health.

V and J are TRBV20-1 and TRBJ1-5; possibly TRBD1 for D (5 bases). Trimming shortened V by 5 bases and J by 5 bases, and 7 bases separated the two germline ends. Germline V gene lookup returns CDR1 DFQATT and CDR2 SNEGSKA (reference sequence). The CDR3 is 11 amino acids. CDR3 amino acids: CSAGGDQPQHF. The CDR3 DNA follows: TGCAGTGCTGGGGGGGATCAGCCCCAGCATTTT.

The chain uses TRBV18 and TRBJ1-6; D is uncertain. The CDR3 consists of 16 residues. CDR1 is KGHSH, CDR2 LQKENI, per germline. V lost 6 bases to trimming and J lost 7 bases, with 19 bases between them. CDR3 in DNA: TGTGCCAGCTCCCCCCCTGGAGCAATCAACAATTCACCCCTCCACTTT. Translation: CASSPPGAINNSPLHF.

The table lists this clone with a few counts. The chain is built from TRBV9 and TRBJ1-5, with D perhaps matching TRBD1 (6 bases). CDR3 length: 14 residues. The V gene's germline CDR1 is SGDLS and CDR2 YYNGEE. V dropped 0 bases and J dropped 6 bases, with 10 bases sitting between them. CDR3 nucleotide sequence: TGTGCCAGCAGCGTAGGGGGGGGCGTTCAGCCCCAGCATTTT. Translated: CASSVGGGVQPQHF.

The chain is built from TRBV5-1 and TRBJ2-3; 7 bases fit TRBD2. Trimming at V came to 0 bases and at J to 3 bases, leaving 4 bases not matched to a gene. CDR1 is SGHRS and CDR2 is YFSETQ in the germline V gene. CDR3 length equals 15 residues. This chain's CDR3 is CASSLGLATTDTQYF. The CDR3 bases are TGCGCCAGCAGCTTGGGACTAGCAACAACAGATACGCAGTATTTT.

Sample share makes this clone medium-sized. The rearrangement uses TRBV4-2 and TRBJ2-5; 9 bases match TRBD2. Germline V gene sequence: CDR1 LGHNA, CDR2 YNFKEQ. The CDR3 has 14 amino acids. The trim removed 4 bases at V and 5 bases at J, leaving 5 bases unmatched. Written as DNA, the CDR3 is TGTGCCAGCAGCCGCCCCGCGGGAGGGGAGACCCAGTACTTC. Its translation: CASSRPAGGETQYF.

V is TRBV24-1 and J is TRBJ2-5; 8 bases line up with TRBD2. With 0 bases clipped from V and 5 bases from J, the junction kept 10 bases outside the gene matches. Germline V gives CDR1 KGHDR, CDR2 SFDVKD. The CDR3 runs to 17 residues. CDR3 protein: CATSDLPARGGRETQYF. CDR3 bases: TGTGCCACCAGTGATTTGCCCGCTCGGGGGGGCAGGGAGACCCAGTACTTC.

The CDR3: CASSPGILAGGQETQYF. CDR3 sequence (DNA): TGTGCCAGCAGCCCGGGGATACTAGCGGGAGGGCAAGAGACCCAGTACTTC. The rearrangement uses TRBV11-3 and TRBJ2-5; 13 positions agree with TRBD2. After removal of 5 bases from V and 2 bases from J, the junction contained 8 bases not matched to a gene. This CDR3 has 17 amino acids. Germline CDR1 is SGHNT and CDR2 is YENEEA.

This chain links TRBV13 with TRBJ2-7; 9 positions match TRBD1. J lost 6 bases, V lost 3 bases, and 12 bases had no gene match. This CDR3 has 16 residues. The V gene's germline CDR1 is PRHDT and CDR2 FYEKMQ (reference sequence). DNA for the CDR3: TGTGCCAGCAGCTTGGGACTCCGGGACAGGGTCGGCGAGCAGTACTTC. Translating it yields CASSLGLRDRVGEQYF. The whole variable domain, remainder taken from reference TRBV13 and TRBJ2-7, is AAGVIQSPRHLIKEKRETATLKCYPIPRHDTVYWYQQGPGQDPQFLISFYEKMQSDKGSIPDRFSAQQFSDYHSELNMSSLELGDSALYFCASSLGLRDRVGEQYFGPGTRLTVT.

The chain carries TRBV5-1 and TRBJ1-2; 7 positions match TRBD1. The length of the CDR3 is 15 residues. Germline CDR1 SGHRS, CDR2 YFSETQ. J lost 0 bases, V lost 0 bases, and 2 bases had no gene match. DNA for the CDR3: TGCGCCAGCAGCTTGGTGCAGGGGGCTAACTATGGCTACACCTTC. Its translation is CASSLVQGANYGYTF.